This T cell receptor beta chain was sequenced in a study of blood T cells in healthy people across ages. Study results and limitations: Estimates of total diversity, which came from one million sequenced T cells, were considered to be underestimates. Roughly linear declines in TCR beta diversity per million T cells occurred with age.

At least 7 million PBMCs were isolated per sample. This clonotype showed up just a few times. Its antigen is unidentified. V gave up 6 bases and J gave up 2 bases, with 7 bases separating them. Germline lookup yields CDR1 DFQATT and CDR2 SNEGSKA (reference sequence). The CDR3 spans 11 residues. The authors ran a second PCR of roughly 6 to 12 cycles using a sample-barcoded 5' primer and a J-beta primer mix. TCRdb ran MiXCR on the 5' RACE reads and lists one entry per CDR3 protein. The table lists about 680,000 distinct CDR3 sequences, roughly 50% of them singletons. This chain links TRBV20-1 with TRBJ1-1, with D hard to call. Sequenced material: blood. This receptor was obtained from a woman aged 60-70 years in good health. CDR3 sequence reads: CSAEENTEAFF. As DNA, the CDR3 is TGCAGTGCAGAAGAAAACACTGAAGCTTTCTTT.